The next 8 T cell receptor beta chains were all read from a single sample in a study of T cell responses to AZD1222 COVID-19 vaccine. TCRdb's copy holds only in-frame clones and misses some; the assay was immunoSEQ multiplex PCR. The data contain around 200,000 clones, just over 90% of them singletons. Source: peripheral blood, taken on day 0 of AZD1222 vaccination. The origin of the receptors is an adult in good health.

The DNA of the CDR3 is TGTGCCAGCAGTTCGTCTTCTAGCGGGGGGGCCGGTGAGCAGTTCTTC. Translating it yields CASSSSSSGGAGEQFF. The chain has TRBV27 and TRBJ2-1; 12 positions agree with TRBD2. This CDR3 contains 16 residues. Trimming cost V 4 bases and J 9 bases; bases outside gene matches: 10. Germline loops: CDR1 MNHEY, CDR2 SMNVEV (reference sequence).

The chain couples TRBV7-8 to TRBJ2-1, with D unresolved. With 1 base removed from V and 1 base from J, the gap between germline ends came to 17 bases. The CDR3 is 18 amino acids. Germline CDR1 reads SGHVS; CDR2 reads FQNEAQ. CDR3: CASSLGDSFSVSYNEQFF. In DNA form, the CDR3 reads TGTGCCAGCAGCTTAGGCGATTCATTTTCAGTATCCTACAATGAGCAGTTCTTC.

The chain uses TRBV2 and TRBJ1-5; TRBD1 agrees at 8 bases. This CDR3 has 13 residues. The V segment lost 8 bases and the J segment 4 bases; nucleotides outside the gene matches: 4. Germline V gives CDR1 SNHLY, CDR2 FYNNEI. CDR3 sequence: CASGGTGNQPQHF. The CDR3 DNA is TGTGCCAGCGGGGGGACAGGAAATCAGCCCCAGCATTTT.

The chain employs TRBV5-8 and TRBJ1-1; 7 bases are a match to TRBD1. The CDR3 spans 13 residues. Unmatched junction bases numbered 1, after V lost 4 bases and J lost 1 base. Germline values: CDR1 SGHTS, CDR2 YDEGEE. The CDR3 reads CASSRQGNTEAFF. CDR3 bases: TGTGCCAGCAGCCGACAGGGGAACACTGAAGCTTTCTTT. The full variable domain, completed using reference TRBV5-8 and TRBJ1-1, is EAGVTQSPTHLIKTRGQQATLRCSPISGHTSVYWYQQALGLGLQFLLWYDEGEERNRGNFPPRFSGRQFPNYSSELNVNALELEDSALYLCASSRQGNTEAFFGQGTRLTVV.

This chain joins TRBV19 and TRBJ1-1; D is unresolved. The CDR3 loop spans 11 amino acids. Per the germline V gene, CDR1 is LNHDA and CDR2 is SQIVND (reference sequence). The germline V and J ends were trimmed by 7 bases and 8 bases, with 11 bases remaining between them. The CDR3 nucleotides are TGTGCCAGTAACCTAGGACCGGAAGCTTTCTTT. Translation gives CASNLGPEAFF.

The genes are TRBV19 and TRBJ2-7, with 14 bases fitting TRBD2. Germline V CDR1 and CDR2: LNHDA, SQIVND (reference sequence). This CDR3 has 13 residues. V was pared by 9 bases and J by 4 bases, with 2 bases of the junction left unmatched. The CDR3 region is CASRLAGGYEQYF. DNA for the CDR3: TGTGCCAGCCGACTAGCGGGAGGGTACGAGCAGTACTTC.

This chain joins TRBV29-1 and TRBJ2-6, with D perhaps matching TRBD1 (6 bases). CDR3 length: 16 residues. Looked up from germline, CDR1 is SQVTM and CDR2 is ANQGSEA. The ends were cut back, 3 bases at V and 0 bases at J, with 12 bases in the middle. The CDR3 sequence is CSVEGDMSSGANVLTF. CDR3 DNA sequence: TGCAGCGTTGAGGGGGACATGAGCTCTGGGGCCAACGTCCTGACTTTC.

The CDR3 sequence is CSASGTGLYGYTF. For the CDR3, the DNA is TGCAGTGCTAGTGGGACAGGCTTATATGGCTACACCTTC. The chain links TRBV20-1 to TRBJ1-2, with TRBD1 identical over 8 bases. CDR1 and CDR2 from the germline V gene are DFQATT and SNEGSKA (reference sequence). V lost 3 bases and J lost 5; bases outside the gene matches: 5. CDR3 length: 13 amino acids.